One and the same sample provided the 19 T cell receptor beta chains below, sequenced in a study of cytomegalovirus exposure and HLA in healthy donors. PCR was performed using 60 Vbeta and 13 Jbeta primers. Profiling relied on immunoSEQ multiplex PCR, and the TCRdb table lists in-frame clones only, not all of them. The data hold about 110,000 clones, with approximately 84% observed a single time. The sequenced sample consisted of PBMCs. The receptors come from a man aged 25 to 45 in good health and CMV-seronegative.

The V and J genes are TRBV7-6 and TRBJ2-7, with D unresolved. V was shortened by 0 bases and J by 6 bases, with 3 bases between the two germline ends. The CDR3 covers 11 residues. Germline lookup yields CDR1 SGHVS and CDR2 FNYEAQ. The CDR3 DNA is TGTGCCAGCAGCTTAGCCGGCGAGCAGTACTTC. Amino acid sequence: CASSLAGEQYF.

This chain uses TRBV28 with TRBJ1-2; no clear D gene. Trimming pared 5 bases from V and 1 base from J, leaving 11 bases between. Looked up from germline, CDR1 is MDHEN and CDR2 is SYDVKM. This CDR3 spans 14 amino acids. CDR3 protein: CASSVAFFNYGYTF. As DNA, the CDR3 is TGTGCCAGCAGTGTGGCATTTTTTAACTATGGCTACACCTTC.

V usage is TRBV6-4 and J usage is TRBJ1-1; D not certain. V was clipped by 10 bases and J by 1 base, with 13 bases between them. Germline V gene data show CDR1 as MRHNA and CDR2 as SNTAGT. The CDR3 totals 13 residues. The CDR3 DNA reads TGTGCCACCTCGGAGGGCGAGAACACTGAAGCTTTCTTT. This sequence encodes CATSEGENTEAFF.

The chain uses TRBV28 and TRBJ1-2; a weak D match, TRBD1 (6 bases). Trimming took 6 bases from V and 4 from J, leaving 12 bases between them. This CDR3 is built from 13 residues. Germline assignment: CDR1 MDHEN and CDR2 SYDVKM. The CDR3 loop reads CASSHREGYGYTF. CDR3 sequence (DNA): TGTGCCAGCAGCCACAGGGAGGGCTATGGCTACACCTTC.

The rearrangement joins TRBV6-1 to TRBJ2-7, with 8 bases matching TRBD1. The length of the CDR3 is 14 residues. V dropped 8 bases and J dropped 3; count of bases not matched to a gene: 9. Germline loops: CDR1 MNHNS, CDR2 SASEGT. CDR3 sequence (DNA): TGTGCCAGCGACGCCGACAGGGGCTACTACGAGCAGTACTTC. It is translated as CASDADRGYYEQYF.

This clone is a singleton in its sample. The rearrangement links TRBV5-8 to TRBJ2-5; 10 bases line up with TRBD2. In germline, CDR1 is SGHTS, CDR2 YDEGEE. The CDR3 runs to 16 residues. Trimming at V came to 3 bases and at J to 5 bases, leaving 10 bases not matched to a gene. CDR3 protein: CASSSERGGLGETQYF. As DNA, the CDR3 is TGTGCCAGCAGCTCTGAGCGGGGGGGACTCGGGGAGACCCAGTACTTC.

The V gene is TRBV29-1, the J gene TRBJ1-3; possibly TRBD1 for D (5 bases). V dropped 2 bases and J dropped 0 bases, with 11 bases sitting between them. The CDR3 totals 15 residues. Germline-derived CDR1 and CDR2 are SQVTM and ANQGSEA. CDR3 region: CSVENRLLSGNTIYF. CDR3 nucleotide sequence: TGCAGCGTTGAAAACAGGCTACTCTCTGGAAACACCATATATTTT. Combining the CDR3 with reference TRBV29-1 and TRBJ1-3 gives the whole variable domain SAVISQKPSRDICQRGTSLTIQCQVDSQVTMMFWYRQQPGQSLTLIATANQGSEATYESGFVIDKFPISRPNLTFSTLTVSNMSPEDSSIYLCSVENRLLSGNTIYFGEGSWLTVV.

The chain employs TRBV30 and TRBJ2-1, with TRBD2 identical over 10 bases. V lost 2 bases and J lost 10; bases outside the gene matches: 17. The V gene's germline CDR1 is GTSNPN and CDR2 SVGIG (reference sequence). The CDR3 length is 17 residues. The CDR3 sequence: CAWSIMVTSGALKEQFF. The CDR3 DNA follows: TGTGCCTGGAGTATAATGGTTACTAGCGGGGCCCTCAAGGAGCAGTTCTTC.

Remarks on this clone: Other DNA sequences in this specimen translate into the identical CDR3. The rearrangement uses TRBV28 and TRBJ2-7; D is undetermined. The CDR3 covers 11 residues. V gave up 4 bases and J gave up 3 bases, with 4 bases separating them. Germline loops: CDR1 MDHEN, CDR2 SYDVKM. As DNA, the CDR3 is TGTGCCAGCAGTTCGTTCTACGAGCAGTACTTC. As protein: CASSSFYEQYF. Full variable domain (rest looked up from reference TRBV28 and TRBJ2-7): DVKVTQSSRYLVKRTGEKVFLECVQDMDHENMFWYRQDPGLGLRLIYFSYDVKMKEKGDIPEGYSVSREKKERFSLILESASTNQTSMYLCASSSFYEQYFGPGTRLTVT.

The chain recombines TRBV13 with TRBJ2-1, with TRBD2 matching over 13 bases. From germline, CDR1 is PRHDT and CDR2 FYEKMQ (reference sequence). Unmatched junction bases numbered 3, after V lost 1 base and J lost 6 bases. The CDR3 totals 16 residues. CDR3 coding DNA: TGTGCCAGCAGCTTAGCCAGGACTAGCGGGAGCAATGAGCAGTTCTTC. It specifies CASSLARTSGSNEQFF.

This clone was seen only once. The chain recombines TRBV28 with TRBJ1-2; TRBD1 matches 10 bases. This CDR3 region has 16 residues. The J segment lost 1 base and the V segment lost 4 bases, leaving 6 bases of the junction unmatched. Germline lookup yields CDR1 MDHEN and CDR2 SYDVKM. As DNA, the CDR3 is TGTGCCAGCAGTTCCTTAGGACAGGGGGGTAACTATGGCTACACCTTC. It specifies CASSSLGQGGNYGYTF.

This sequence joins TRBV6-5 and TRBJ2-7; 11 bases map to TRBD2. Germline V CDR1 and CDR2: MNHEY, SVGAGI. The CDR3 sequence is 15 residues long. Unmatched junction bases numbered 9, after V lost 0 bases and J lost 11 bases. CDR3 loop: CASSYSTLAGGFEYF. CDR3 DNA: TGTGCCAGCAGTTACTCGACCCTAGCGGGAGGTTTTGAGTACTTC.

Here the CDR3 reads CASSPPEKAHGYTF. The CDR3 DNA reads as TGTGCCAGCTCACCACCGGAGAAGGCCCATGGCTACACCTTC. The V call is TRBV18, the J call TRBJ1-2; D call uncertain. V lost 0 bases to trimming and J lost 6 bases, with 11 bases between them. The CDR3 consists of 14 residues. Germline V gene lookup returns CDR1 KGHSH and CDR2 LQKENI.

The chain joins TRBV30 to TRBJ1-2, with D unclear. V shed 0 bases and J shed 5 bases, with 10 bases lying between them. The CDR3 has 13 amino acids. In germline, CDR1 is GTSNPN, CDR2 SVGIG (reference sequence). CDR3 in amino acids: CAWSVIQVYGYTF. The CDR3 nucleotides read TGTGCCTGGAGTGTGATACAAGTTTATGGCTACACCTTC.

This CDR3 is CASSPLVGSGGSASDTQYF. CDR3 sequence (DNA): TGTGCCAGCAGCCCTTTGGTGGGTAGCGGGGGGTCGGCTTCAGATACGCAGTATTTT. The chain joins TRBV21-1 to TRBJ2-3; the D call of TRBD2 is as the table states it, not checked on the DNA. TRBV21-1 is designated a pseudogene. The CDR3 loop spans 19 amino acids.

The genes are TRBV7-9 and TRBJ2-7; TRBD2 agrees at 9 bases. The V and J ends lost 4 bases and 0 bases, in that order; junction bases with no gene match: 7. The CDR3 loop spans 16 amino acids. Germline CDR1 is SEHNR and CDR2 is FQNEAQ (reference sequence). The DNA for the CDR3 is TGTGCCAGCAGCTATTACCCTAGCGGGATCTCCTACGAGCAGTACTTC. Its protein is CASSYYPSGISYEQYF.

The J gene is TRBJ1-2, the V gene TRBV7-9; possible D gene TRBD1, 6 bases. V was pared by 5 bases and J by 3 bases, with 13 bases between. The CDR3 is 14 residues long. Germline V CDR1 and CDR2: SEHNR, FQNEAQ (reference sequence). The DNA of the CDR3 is TGTGCCAGCAGCGTTAGACAGGCGTACTATGGCTACACCTTC. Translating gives CASSVRQAYYGYTF.

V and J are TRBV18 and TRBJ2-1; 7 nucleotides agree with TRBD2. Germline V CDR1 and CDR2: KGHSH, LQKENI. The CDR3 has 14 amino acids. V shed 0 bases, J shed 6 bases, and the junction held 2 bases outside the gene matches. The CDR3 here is CASSPPGGFNEQFF. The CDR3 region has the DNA TGTGCCAGCTCACCACCGGGAGGGTTCAATGAGCAGTTCTTC.

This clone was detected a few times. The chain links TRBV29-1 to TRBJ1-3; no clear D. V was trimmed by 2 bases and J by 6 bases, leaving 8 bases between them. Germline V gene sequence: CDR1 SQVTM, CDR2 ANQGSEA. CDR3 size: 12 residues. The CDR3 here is CSVEKSENTIYF. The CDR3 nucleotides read TGCAGCGTTGAAAAAAGCGAAAACACCATATATTTT.